This T cell receptor (beta chain) was captured by sequencing in a study of blood T cell repertoires in COVID-19. As for the study in general: Sites in the United States, Italy and Spain provided acute and convalescent COVID-19 samples. PBMCs, B-cell-depleted T cells, or T cells were the source of the cDNA or gDNA that made up the material.

Generated by immunoSEQ multiplex PCR, the TCRdb table keeps only in-frame clones and is missing some. The profile covers 60,000 to 75,000 clones, with about 80% appearing a single time and 12% taken by the ten largest. The CDR3 totals 15 residues. V lost 2 bases, J lost 4 bases, and 9 bases lay in between. CDR1 and CDR2 from the germline V gene are LGHDT and YNNKEL (reference sequence). This clone turned up a few times. The sample comprised peripheral blood. This receptor was obtained from a human donor in a cohort sampled during active COVID-19. The rearrangement links TRBV3-1 (or the pseudogene TRBV3-2) to TRBJ2-6, with D unresolved. The CDR3 DNA follows: TGTGCCAGCAGCCAAAGAGGTACCGGGGCCAACGTCCTGACTTTC. Encoded protein: CASSQRGTGANVLTF.